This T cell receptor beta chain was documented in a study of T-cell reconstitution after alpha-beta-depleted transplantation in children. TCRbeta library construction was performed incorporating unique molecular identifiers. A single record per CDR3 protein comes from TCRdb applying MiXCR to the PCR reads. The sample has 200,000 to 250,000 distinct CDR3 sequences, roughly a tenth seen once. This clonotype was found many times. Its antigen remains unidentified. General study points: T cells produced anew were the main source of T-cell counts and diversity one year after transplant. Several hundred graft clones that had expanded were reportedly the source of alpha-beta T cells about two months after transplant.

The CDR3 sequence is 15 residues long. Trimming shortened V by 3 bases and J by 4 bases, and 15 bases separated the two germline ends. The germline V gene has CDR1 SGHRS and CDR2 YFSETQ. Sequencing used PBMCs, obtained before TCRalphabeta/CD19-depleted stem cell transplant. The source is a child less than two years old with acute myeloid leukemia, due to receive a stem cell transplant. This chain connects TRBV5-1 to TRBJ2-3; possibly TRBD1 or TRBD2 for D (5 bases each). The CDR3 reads CASSSVGETADTQYF. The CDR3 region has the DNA TGCGCCAGCAGCTCGGTGGGGGAGACGGCAGATACGCAGTATTTT.